This record covers a single TCR beta chain. This sample was included in a study of blood T cell repertoires in COVID-19. Study summary: Whether acute or convalescent, the COVID-19 samples came from the United States, Italy and Spain.

V was cut by 0 bases and J by 8 bases, with 11 bases left in between. Germline CDR1 and CDR2: LGHNA and YNFKEQ. The CDR3 length is 13 residues. Clones were sequenced by immunoSEQ multiplex PCR, and TCRdb holds only the in-frame ones, with some missing. The sample records 60,000 to 75,000 clones, more than 70% being singletons. The TCR sequence derives from a man in his 60s with acute or convalescent COVID-19. Specimen: peripheral blood. The J gene is TRBJ2-7, the V gene TRBV4-2; tentatively, D is TRBD2 (5 bases). This CDR3 is CASSQDEGTKQYF. The DNA of the CDR3 is TGTGCCAGCAGCCAAGATGAGGGTACGAAGCAGTACTTC.